This entry concerns a single T cell receptor beta chain. Its antigen is as yet unknown. Sequencing was performed with immunoSEQ multiplex PCR; in TCRdb, only in-frame clones are kept and a portion is missing. Here the sample spans more than 12,000 clones, roughly 75% being singletons. The germline V gene has CDR1 LGHDT and CDR2 YNNKEL (reference sequence). Trimming shortened V by 2 bases and J by 4 bases, and 7 bases separated the two germline ends. The CDR3 sequence is 13 residues long. The data are from a study of vaccination effects on CD4 cells after COVID-19. The wider study: Post-vaccine sample collection fell at a median of 72 days after the second dose. Whole-study results and caveats: The study got few convalescent patients and did not collect any early post-infection timepoints.

Viral peptide pool expansion of antigen-specific CD4+ T cells preceded sequencing in the ViraFEST assay. The culture ran for approximately 9 days before CD4+ T cells were isolated. All study participants received two doses of BNT162b2 or mRNA-1273 vaccine. Vaccinees lacked prior SARS-CoV-2 infection and tested negative for nucleocapsid antibodies. The chain carries TRBV3-1 (or the pseudogene TRBV3-2) and TRBJ2-3, with D unresolved. This receptor was identified in a human donor who received a COVID-19 vaccine. The specimen was CD4+ T cells from PBMCs cultured with HCoV-NL63 spike peptides, collected after COVID-19 vaccination. CDR3 DNA sequence: TGTGCCAGCAGCCAACGGGCCGCAGATACGCAGTATTTT. Translated: CASSQRAADTQYF.